This TCR beta chain was retrieved from a study of CD8 T cells in Susac syndrome. When the RNA was reverse transcribed, random hexamers were used with an input of roughly 0.45 to 1 ug. TCRdb passed the immunoSEQ multiplex PCR reads through MiXCR, listing each CDR3 protein once. The sample has some 100,000 distinct CDR3 sequences; around 93% are singletons. Trimming removed 1 base at V and 6 bases at J, with 10 bases between. The CDR3 totals 14 residues. CDR1 and CDR2 (germline): SGHVS, FNYEAQ. The source material was CD8+ T cells from PBMCs. The genes are TRBV7-6 and TRBJ1-5; the D gene is possibly TRBD1 (5 bases). This TCR was recovered from a human donor in good health. CDR3 sequence: CASSLEVGVQPQHF. The CDR3 DNA follows: TGTGCCAGCAGCTTAGAGGTGGGGGTTCAGCCCCAGCATTTT. Supplemented by reference TRBV7-6 and TRBJ1-5, the full variable domain reads GAGVSQSPRYKVTKRGQDVALRCDPISGHVSLYWYRQALGQGPEFLTYFNYEAQQDKSGLPNDRFSAERPEGSISTLTIQRTEQRDSAMYRCASSLEVGVQPQHFGDGTRLSIL.